The 22 T cell receptor beta chains given below trace back to one sample, sequenced in a study of CD8+ T cells in alopecia areata. As the sequencing template, cDNA was produced by extracting RNA and reverse transcribing it. Produced via immunoSEQ multiplex PCR; TCRdb's table is partial and in-frame only. The sample yields tens of thousands of clones, approximately 61% seen once. Sample: CD8+ T cells sorted from blood, taken at week 0. These receptors all come from a human donor with alopecia areata.

Concerning this clone itself: Different DNA sequences within this sample yield the same CDR3. The chain is built from TRBV7-9 and TRBJ2-2; tentative D call: TRBD1 (6 bases). V lost 8 bases and J lost 2, with 9 bases in between. In germline, CDR1 is SEHNR, CDR2 FQNEAQ (reference sequence). This CDR3 comprises 13 residues. CDR3 sequence reads: CASSGTNTGELFF. The DNA for the CDR3 is TGTGCCAGCTCCGGGACAAACACCGGGGAGCTGTTTTTT.

This clone was picked up one time. V and J are TRBV27 and TRBJ2-1; D tentatively reads TRBD1 or TRBD2 (5 bases each). There are 16 residues in the CDR3. Trimming removed 5 bases at V and 7 bases at J, with 21 bases between. Germline V gene sequence: CDR1 MNHEY, CDR2 SMNVEV (reference sequence). CDR3 protein: CASSGTALIFRNEQFF. CDR3 nucleotides: TGTGCCAGCAGTGGGACGGCGCTGATTTTTCGGAATGAGCAGTTCTTC.

This clone appeared a few times. The chain is built from TRBV27 and TRBJ2-7, with D possibly being TRBD1 (6 bases). This CDR3 has 12 amino acids. The germline V and J ends were trimmed by 6 bases and 2 bases, with 8 bases remaining between them. In germline, CDR1 is MNHEY, CDR2 SMNVEV (reference sequence). The CDR3 here is CASRGAAYEQYF. Written as DNA, the CDR3 is TGTGCCAGCAGGGGGGCGGCCTACGAGCAGTACTTC.

This clone has only one observation. V is TRBV6-4 and J is TRBJ2-1; TRBD1 might be the D (6 bases). Trimming took 3 bases from V and 6 from J, leaving 9 bases between them. CDR3 length: 13 residues. Per the germline V gene, CDR1 is MRHNA and CDR2 is SNTAGT. CDR3 in DNA: TGTGCCAGCAGTGAAGTAGGGGGCAATGAGCAGTTCTTC. It yields the protein CASSEVGGNEQFF.

This chain connects TRBV2 to TRBJ2-5, with no clear D. Germline CDR1 reads SNHLY; CDR2 reads FYNNEI. The V end lost 7 bases, the J end lost 3 bases, and 12 bases lay between the germline ends. The CDR3 runs 13 residues. CDR3 nucleotides: TGTGCCAGCACTTGGGCGGTCAAAGAGACCCAGTACTTC. Protein: CASTWAVKETQYF.

V usage is TRBV20-1 and J usage is TRBJ2-7; no clear D gene. This CDR3 has 11 amino acids. Trimming took 3 bases from V and 6 from J, leaving 9 bases between them. Germline assignment: CDR1 DFQATT and CDR2 SNEGSKA (reference sequence). CDR3 bases: TGCAGTGCTAGCGAAGGGTTCGAGCAGTACTTC. Translated: CSASEGFEQYF.

This clone was counted once. J is TRBJ2-5 and V is TRBV7-3; unclear D gene. V lost 2 bases to trimming and J lost 2 bases, with 6 bases between them. Per germline, CDR1 SGHTA and CDR2 FQGTGA. The CDR3 covers 13 residues. The CDR3 loop is CASSLGIQETQYF. Written as DNA, the CDR3 is TGTGCCAGCAGCTTAGGTATACAAGAGACCCAGTACTTC.

The V and J genes are TRBV4-3 and TRBJ2-7; D remains unclear. The CDR3 is 14 residues long. Germline V CDR1 and CDR2: LGHNA, YSLEER. Trimming left V 3 bases short and J 2 bases short, with 11 bases between. The CDR3 region is CASSHGTQAYEQYF. The DNA for the CDR3 is TGCGCCAGCAGCCACGGTACCCAGGCCTACGAGCAGTACTTC.

This clone was counted between two and nine times. This chain links TRBV25-1 with TRBJ2-7; tentatively, D is TRBD1 or TRBD2 (5 bases each). V dropped 8 bases and J dropped 3 bases, with 11 bases sitting between them. From germline, CDR1 is MGHDK and CDR2 SYGVNS. This CDR3 spans 12 amino acids. CDR3 bases: TGTGCCAGCGGCCGAGGGGTCTACGAGCAGTACTTC. Its protein product is CASGRGVYEQYF.

The gene calls are TRBV28 and TRBJ2-1; 8 bases match TRBD1. Germline CDR1 reads MDHEN; CDR2 reads SYDVKM. The CDR3 has 13 amino acids. Losses at the gene ends were 6 bases for V and 8 bases for J; bases not matched to a gene: 6. The chain's CDR3 is CASRDRVGYEQFF. As DNA, the CDR3 is TGTGCCAGCAGGGACAGGGTTGGATATGAGCAGTTCTTC.

Only a few counts were recorded for this clone. The rearrangement uses TRBV30 and TRBJ2-1, with a weak D call TRBD2 (6 bases). V lost 3 bases and J lost 1, with 13 bases in between. Germline values: CDR1 GTSNPN, CDR2 SVGIG (reference sequence). The CDR3 runs 15 residues. CDR3 sequence reads: CAWSEAGGSYNEQFF. The CDR3 DNA is TGTGCCTGGAGCGAAGCGGGCGGGTCCTACAATGAGCAGTTCTTC.

This clone was seen once. The chain joins TRBV30 to TRBJ2-7, with 10 bases that match TRBD1. Germline assignment: CDR1 GTSNPN and CDR2 SVGIG (reference sequence). This CDR3 comprises 14 residues. With 5 bases clipped from V and 2 bases from J, the junction kept 6 bases outside the gene matches. The CDR3 region has the DNA TGTGCCTGGGGGTTCGGACAGGGGGCCTACGAGCAGTACTTC. This gives the protein CAWGFGQGAYEQYF.

The rearrangement links TRBV5-6 to TRBJ2-5; 9 bases line up with TRBD2. Germline V gene data show CDR1 as SGHDT and CDR2 as YYEEEE. CDR3 length equals 16 residues. Losses at the gene ends were 0 bases for V and 5 bases for J; bases not matched to a gene: 8. The CDR3 reads CASSLAPGLAYETQYF. CDR3 coding DNA: TGTGCCAGCAGCTTGGCCCCGGGACTAGCTTACGAGACCCAGTACTTC.

This rearrangement joins TRBV29-1 to TRBJ2-7; 7 nucleotides line up with TRBD1. Germline V gene sequence: CDR1 SQVTM, CDR2 ANQGSEA. J was trimmed by 5 bases and V by 1 base; bases with no gene match: 8. This CDR3 spans 14 amino acids. Here the CDR3 DNA reads TGCAGCGTTGAAGGGTTTGACAGGGCGGACGAGCAGTACTTC. Translated, it gives CSVEGFDRADEQYF.

In this sample, this clone turned up a few times. The chain couples TRBV15 to TRBJ1-5, with D tentatively TRBD1 (5 bases). CDR3 length equals 13 residues. The germline CDR1 and CDR2 sequences are LNHNV and YYDKDF (reference sequence). V gave up 7 bases and J gave up 13 bases, with 20 bases separating them. For the CDR3, the DNA is TGTGCCACCAACGCAGGGAGCGGGTATCCTCAGCATTTT. Translation gives CATNAGSGYPQHF.

V and J are TRBV28 and TRBJ1-5, with 8 bases aligning to TRBD1. The V and J ends lost 5 bases and 4 bases, in that order; junction bases with no gene match: 4. Germline V lookup: CDR1 MDHEN, CDR2 SYDVKM. This CDR3 has 14 residues. Here the CDR3 reads CASSPRTGNQPQHF. Written as DNA, the CDR3 is TGTGCCAGCAGTCCTCGGACAGGGAATCAGCCCCAGCATTTT.

In nucleotides, the CDR3 is TGTGCCTGGACCGGACCCTACGAGCAGTACTTC. This translates into CAWTGPYEQYF. The genes are TRBV30 and TRBJ2-7; D remains unclear. Germline V gives CDR1 GTSNPN, CDR2 SVGIG (reference sequence). Trimming removed 4 bases from V and 2 bases from J, with 6 bases in between. The CDR3 covers 11 residues.

This clone was found a few times. The V gene is TRBV4-3, the J gene TRBJ2-5, with 11 bases lining up with TRBD1. Germline lookup yields CDR1 LGHNA and CDR2 YSLEER. The J segment lost 5 bases and the V segment lost 1 base, leaving 6 bases of the junction unmatched. The CDR3 is 16 amino acids. The CDR3 DNA reads TGCGCCAGCAGCCAAGGGACAGGGGGCACGACGGAGACCCAGTACTTC. Amino acids: CASSQGTGGTTETQYF.

This clone was picked up a small number of times. This sequence joins TRBV4-3 and TRBJ2-7; TRBD1 might be the D (6 bases). This CDR3 comprises 14 residues. Trimming removed 0 bases from V and 5 bases from J, with 11 bases in between. Looked up from germline, CDR1 is LGHNA and CDR2 is YSLEER. In nucleotides, the CDR3 is TGCGCCAGCAGCCAAGACTATACAGGGCACGAGCAGTACTTC. Its translation: CASSQDYTGHEQYF.

The V call is TRBV30, the J call TRBJ2-3; possible D gene TRBD2, 6 bases. Germline lookup yields CDR1 GTSNPN and CDR2 SVGIG (reference sequence). This CDR3 is 17 amino acids long. The germline V and J ends were trimmed by 4 bases and 1 base, with 21 bases remaining between them. CDR3 DNA sequence: TGTGCCTGGAACGATCTACTGGGGGGAGTTGGCACAGATACGCAGTATTTT. It is translated as CAWNDLLGGVGTDTQYF.

By frequency in the sample, this clone is medium-sized. V gene TRBV27 combines with J gene TRBJ2-6; no reliable D call. This CDR3 is 13 amino acids long. V lost 2 bases to trimming and J lost 2 bases, with 1 base between them. The germline V gene has CDR1 MNHEY and CDR2 SMNVEV (reference sequence). CDR3 bases: TGTGCCAGCAGTTTAACTGGGGCCAACGTCCTGACTTTC. As protein: CASSLTGANVLTF.

The rearrangement links TRBV4-1 to TRBJ1-1, with D possibly being TRBD1 (5 bases). Looked up from germline, CDR1 is MGHRA and CDR2 is YSYEKL. V was pared by 2 bases and J by 6 bases, with 25 bases between. The CDR3 runs to 18 residues. The CDR3 DNA reads as TGCGCCAGCAGCCAACTTCTAAGGCCCCACCGGGGGTGGCCTGAAGCTTTCTTT. This gives the protein CASSQLLRPHRGWPEAFF.